Listed below are T cell receptor beta chains from one sample, sequenced in a study of vaccination and CD4 T cells after COVID-19. A single record per CDR3 protein comes from TCRdb applying MiXCR to the PCR reads. The profile shows under 20,000 distinct CDR3 sequences, approximately 78% of them singletons. Antigen specificity for these receptors is unknown. The material was CD4+ T cells from blood, cultured in vitro, obtained after SARS-CoV-2 vaccination. All receptors derive from a human donor who received a COVID-19 vaccine. CDR3s include the opening cysteine and the closing phenylalanine or tryptophan. Fields, in order: J gene, D gene, clone size, V gene, CDR3 DNA, CDR3 protein. A D gene is named only where the DNA matches it firmly. Size is omitted from some rows. Given values are once, few, many or a class for expanded clones.

TRBJ1-1,TRBD1,NA,TRBV10-3,TGTGCCATCACCTCTAGCGGACCGACAGGGGGCGGGCAGGCTTTCTTT,CAITSSGPTGGGQAFF
TRBJ1-1,NA,NA,TRBV20-1,TGCAGTGCTAGGGGGGGGCACTCAGTTAACACTGAAGCTTTCTTT,CSARGGHSVNTEAFF
TRBJ1-2,NA,few,TRBV6-2/TRBV6-3,TGTGCCAGCACGTCCCTCGACAGGAACTATGGCTACACCTTC,CASTSLDRNYGYTF
TRBJ1-1,NA,once,TRBV6-1,TGTGCCAGCAGTGGCAGGTGGGGGGCTCTCGACACTGAAGCTTTCTTT,CASSGRWGALDTEAFF
TRBJ1-1,NA,NA,TRBV10-2,TGCGCCAGCAGTGACCCAGGGAACACTGAAGCTTTCTTT,CASSDPGNTEAFF
TRBJ2-5,NA,NA,TRBV20-1,TGCAGTGGACTTCCTGGGGCAGGCCAGACCCAAGAGACCCAGTACTTC,CSGLPGAGQTQETQYF
TRBJ2-7,NA,once,TRBV7-8,TGTGCCAGCAGCTCGGATACCACTAATGAGCAGTACTTC,CASSSDTTNEQYF
TRBJ2-5,NA,NA,TRBV25-1,TGTGCCAGCAGTGCCTCTCGGGTCACACAAGAGACCCAGTACTTC,CASSASRVTQETQYF
TRBJ2-5,NA,NA,TRBV30,TGTGCCTGGAGGGCAGGATCCGAGGAGACCCAGTACTTC,CAWRAGSEETQYF
TRBJ1-4,NA,NA,TRBV20-1,TGCAGTGCTAGAGATCGCTCCCGAACTAATGAAAAACTGTTTTTT,CSARDRSRTNEKLFF
TRBJ1-2,NA,NA,TRBV24-1,TGTGCCACCAGTGACCCCCGCCCCCCATATGGCTACACCTTC,CATSDPRPPYGYTF
TRBJ1-5,NA,NA,TRBV12-3/TRBV12-4,TGTGCCAGCAGTTTCGGGAATCAGCCCCAGCATTTT,CASSFGNQPQHF
TRBJ2-5,TRBD1,NA,TRBV29-1,TGCAGCGTTGATGTGAGACAGGGGGTACAGACCCAGTACTTC,CSVDVRQGVQTQYF
TRBJ1-2,NA,NA,TRBV14,TGTGCCAGCTCCGGGTCACCTACTCCTAACTATGGCTACACCTTC,CASSGSPTPNYGYTF
TRBJ1-2,NA,few,TRBV20-1,TGCAGTGCTAGAGATCCGTCCGAGGTGAGGGGCTATGGCTACACCTTC,CSARDPSEVRGYGYTF
TRBJ1-4,TRBD1,few,TRBV6-5,TGTGCCAGCAGTTACGGGGCAGGGGGGGAAAAACTGTTTTTT,CASSYGAGGEKLFF
TRBJ2-1,TRBD2,NA,TRBV20-1,TGCAGTGCTGCGACTAGCGGGTTCTACAATGAGCAGTTCTTC,CSAATSGFYNEQFF
TRBJ1-3,TRBD1,NA,TRBV20-1,TGCAGTGCTAGAGTAGAGGACAGGGGGCCTGGAAACACCATATATTTT,CSARVEDRGPGNTIYF
TRBJ1-1,TRBD1,NA,TRBV19,TGTGCCAGTAGTTATGGGACAGTGAACACTGAAGCTTTCTTT,CASSYGTVNTEAFF
TRBJ1-5,NA,once,TRBV24-1,TGTGCCACCAGTGACCCGACAGGAGATCAGCCCCAGCATTTT,CATSDPTGDQPQHF
TRBJ2-7,NA,NA,TRBV6-1,TGTGCCAGCAGTGAACTAACAGGTGCCGACGAGCAGTACTTC,CASSELTGADEQYF
TRBJ1-3,NA,NA,TRBV7-9,TGTGCCAGCAGCACAGGTCTCGGGGGAAACACCATATATTTT,CASSTGLGGNTIYF
TRBJ2-1,TRBD2,NA,TRBV5-4,TGTGCCAGCAGCAACCCGGGACTAGCGGAATACAATGAGCAGTTCTTC,CASSNPGLAEYNEQFF
TRBJ1-1,TRBD1,once,TRBV7-3,TGTGCCAGCAGCATTACAGGGGACATGAACACTGAAGCTTTCTTT,CASSITGDMNTEAFF
TRBJ2-5,NA,NA,TRBV20-1,TGCAGTGCCGTAGACCGGGAGACCCAGTACTTC,CSAVDRETQYF
TRBJ1-6,NA,NA,TRBV20-1,TGCAGTGCTAGAGCCAGGGGCGGATCAAGCAATTCACCCCTCCACTTT,CSARARGGSSNSPLHF
TRBJ2-3,NA,NA,TRBV6-1,TGTGCCAGCAGTGAAATCACAGTCAGCACAGATACGCAGTATTTT,CASSEITVSTDTQYF
TRBJ1-5,NA,NA,TRBV12-3/TRBV12-4,TGTGCCAGCAGTTTAGCTAGCGGGACACCAAATCAGCCCCAGCATTTT,CASSLASGTPNQPQHF
TRBJ2-3,NA,NA,TRBV5-5,TGTGCCAGCAGCGTAGGAGGTAGCACAGATACGCAGTATTTT,CASSVGGSTDTQYF
TRBJ2-5,NA,NA,TRBV2,TGTGCCAGCAGTGATGCCGGAGTCAAGACCCAGTACTTC,CASSDAGVKTQYF
TRBJ1-5,NA,NA,TRBV6-1,TGTGCCAGCAGCAGTCGGGCCTCCTCTTCGGGCAATCAGCCCCAGCATTTT,CASSSRASSSGNQPQHF
TRBJ1-1,NA,NA,TRBV19,TGTGCCACATACGGACCGGGGCGTACTGAAGCTTTCTTT,CATYGPGRTEAFF